One and the same sample provided the 10 T cell receptor beta chains below, sequenced in a study of T cell responses to AZD1222 COVID-19 vaccine (dated by TCRdb to about 2021). The sample's time point label, decoded: about 28 days (+/-7) after the second vaccine dose. Libraries were prepared through the immunoSEQ multiplex PCR assay. In TCRdb, the immuneACCESS table is reduced to in-frame sequences with V and J assigned. These tables do not hold every clone; where another copy was compared, an unresolved V gene accounts for under half, and the others remain unexplained. A total of under 150,000 clones appear in this sample, approximately 89% of them only once. Jointly, the top ten make up roughly 6.7% of the sample. The material sequenced was peripheral blood, taken 28 days after the second AZD1222 dose. Every receptor here comes from an adult who received the AZD1222 COVID-19 vaccine.

V gene TRBV10-3 combines with J gene TRBJ1-1, with a tentative D call TRBD1 (6 bases). Per the germline V gene, CDR1 is ENHRY and CDR2 is SYGVKD. The CDR3 is 14 amino acids. Trimming cost V 11 bases and J 5 bases, with 21 bases left between them. The CDR3 region has the DNA TGTGCCGCAAAAAATCAGGGGCGGGATACTGAAGCTTTCTTT. Translating it yields CAAKNQGRDTEAFF.

This clone was counted between two and nine times. One end of the junction is discordant with germline, which a read error may explain. The V gene is TRBV6-1, the J gene TRBJ2-1; D is undetermined. The germline V gene has CDR1 MNHNS and CDR2 SASEGT. The length of the CDR3 is 15 residues. The CDR3 loop is CASREGIGSYNEQFF. The CDR3, as DNA: TGTGCCAGCAGAGAAGGCATCGGGTCCTACAATGAGCAGTTCTTC.

This clone was found a few times. The rearrangement links TRBV6-5 to TRBJ2-7; tentative D call: TRBD1 (5 bases). V lost 6 bases and J lost 6, with 18 bases in between. In germline, CDR1 is MNHEY, CDR2 SVGAGI. The CDR3 runs to 14 residues. For the CDR3, the DNA is TGTGCCAGCAGGGGGCAGTGGCCCAGCCTCGAGCAGTACTTC. It encodes CASRGQWPSLEQYF.

The table lists this clone with a few counts. The chain combines TRBV27 with TRBJ1-5; no reliable D call. CDR3 length equals 13 residues. V dropped 3 bases and J dropped 3 bases, with 6 bases sitting between them. Germline CDR1 reads MNHEY; CDR2 reads SMNVEV (reference sequence). The CDR3 reads CASSLNFNQPQHF. CDR3 nucleotide sequence: TGTGCCAGCAGTTTGAATTTCAATCAGCCCCAGCATTTT.

This sequence joins TRBV6-2 or TRBV6-3 and TRBJ1-2; D unresolved. V lost 0 bases, J lost 0 bases, and 8 bases lay in between. The CDR3 contains 15 residues. Germline lookup yields CDR1 MNHEY and CDR2 SVGEGT. For the CDR3, the DNA is TGTGCCAGCAGTTACTCGACGGCCGCTAACTATGGCTACACCTTC. Translating gives CASSYSTAANYGYTF.

The genes are TRBV28 and TRBJ1-1; D might be TRBD1 (5 bases). Trimming pared 6 bases from V and 0 bases from J, leaving 8 bases between. The germline V gene encodes CDR1 MDHEN and CDR2 SYDVKM. The CDR3 loop spans 13 amino acids. CDR3 sequence (DNA): TGTGCCAGCAGGAGGACACTGAACACTGAAGCTTTCTTT. Protein: CASRRTLNTEAFF.

The V gene is TRBV11-2, the J gene TRBJ2-3; no definite D call. Trimming cost V 0 bases and J 3 bases, with 4 bases left between them. Per the germline V gene, CDR1 is SGHAT and CDR2 is FQNNGV. This CDR3 comprises 13 residues. CDR3 protein: CASSLEYTDTQYF. CDR3 nucleotides: TGTGCCAGCAGCTTAGAATATACAGATACGCAGTATTTT.

The rearrangement joins TRBV5-1 to TRBJ2-5; D not resolved. CDR1 SGHRS and CDR2 YFSETQ come from the germline V gene. V shed 2 bases and J shed 1 base, with 9 bases lying between them. The CDR3 length is 14 residues. The CDR3 loop is CASSLITSQETQYF. The CDR3 bases are TGCGCCAGCAGCTTAATAACCAGCCAAGAGACCCAGTACTTC.

V and J are TRBV7-6 and TRBJ2-2; no firm D call. Per the germline V gene, CDR1 is SGHVS and CDR2 is FNYEAQ. This CDR3 is 15 amino acids long. The ends were cut back, 1 base at V and 0 bases at J, with 6 bases in the middle. CDR3 sequence: CASSLVVANTGELFF. In DNA form, the CDR3 reads TGTGCCAGCAGCTTAGTGGTAGCGAACACCGGGGAGCTGTTTTTT.

The chain joins TRBV3-1 (or the pseudogene TRBV3-2) to TRBJ2-3, with D possibly being TRBD1 (5 bases). The germline V gene encodes CDR1 LGHDT and CDR2 YNNKEL (reference sequence). The V gene lost 5 bases and the J gene lost 9 bases, with 18 bases spanning the gap. This CDR3 region has 14 residues. As DNA, the CDR3 is TGTGCCAGCAGCGACTCTCGACAGTTTCTAACGCAGTATTTT. Translation: CASSDSRQFLTQYF.